A single sample gave rise to the 5 T cell receptor beta chains below, sequenced in a study of tumor-infiltrating lymphocytes in oesophageal squamous cell carcinoma. TCRdb reprocessed the PCR reads with MiXCR, giving one entry per CDR3 protein. The data show roughly 6,800 distinct CDR3 sequences, about 14% seen once. Sequencing input: esophageal tumor tissue. These receptors originate from a male donor with esophageal squamous cell carcinoma.

Comment on this clonotype: The CDR3 does not close with the conserved phenylalanine or tryptophan, likely indicating a read error. The limits of the CDR3 on the DNA are not certain, so only TCRdb's listed CDR3 is given. The chain combines TRBV7-9 with TRBJ2-6; TRBD2, the table's D call, lacks a check against the DNA. Germline values: CDR1 SEHNR, CDR2 FQNEAQ (reference sequence). A total of 9 residues make up the CDR3, ends included. CDR3 residues: CASSPRTSG.

Regarding this clonotype: The CDR3 end shows no conserved phenylalanine or tryptophan, and so a read error is likely. The DNA is omitted, as the CDR3 cannot be located on it reliably, and the CDR3 follows TCRdb's listing. The chain couples TRBV6-1 to TRBJ2-7; the DNA was not used to check the table's D call, TRBD1. The CDR3 adds up to 19 amino acids, both ends counted. The germline CDR1 and CDR2 sequences are MNHNS and SASEGT. The CDR3 loop reads CASSLNPGQVRVYGYTFGS.

V gene TRBV6-1 combines with J gene TRBJ2-5; 11 bases align to TRBD2. The CDR3 runs 16 residues. After removal of 5 bases from V and 11 bases from J, the junction contained 16 bases not matched to a gene. Per germline, CDR1 MNHNS and CDR2 SASEGT. The CDR3, as DNA: TGTGCCAGCAGTCCCGCACTAGCGGGGGCAAACAATGAGCAGTACTTC. Residues: CASSPALAGANNEQYF.

This clonotype was seen a handful of times. The chain uses TRBV19 and TRBJ1-1; tentatively, D is TRBD1 (6 bases). Germline CDR1 is LNHDA and CDR2 is SQIVND (reference sequence). The germline V and J ends were trimmed by 7 bases and 4 bases, with 13 bases remaining between them. The CDR3 is 13 residues long. The CDR3 DNA is TGTGCCAGTAACAGGGTTTGGGGCACTGAAGCTTTCTTT. Its translation is CASNRVWGTEAFF.

In this sample, this clonotype turned up many times. This chain uses TRBV6-1 with TRBJ2-3, with D perhaps being TRBD1 or TRBD2 (6 bases each). This CDR3 spans 15 amino acids. Between the trimmed V and J ends, which lost 5 bases and 0 bases, there was a span of 12 bases. Per the germline V gene, CDR1 is MNHNS and CDR2 is SASEGT. The CDR3 here is CASSFVGGSTDTQYF. CDR3 DNA sequence: TGTGCCAGCAGTTTTGTAGGGGGGAGCACAGATACGCAGTATTTT.